Described below is a single T cell receptor beta chain sequence and its context. This specimen belongs to a study of blood T cells in healthy people across ages. Together with a sample-barcoded 5' primer, a J-beta primer mix was included in a second PCR lasting roughly 6 to 12 cycles. TCRdb reprocessed the 5' RACE reads with MiXCR, giving one entry per CDR3 protein. The sample yields approximately 1.5 million distinct CDR3 sequences, around 40% seen once. Germline values: CDR1 DFQATT, CDR2 SNEGSKA (reference sequence). CDR3 length: 16 amino acids. V was shortened by 3 bases and J by 6 bases, with 21 bases between the two germline ends.

Sequenced: blood. The sequence was obtained from a woman between 18 and 29 years old in good health. The gene calls are TRBV20-1 and TRBJ1-5; D may be TRBD1 (5 bases). In DNA form, the CDR3 reads TGCAGTGCTAGTCCACTGGAGAGGGGAGCGGGTCAGCCCCAGCATTTT. This translates into CSASPLERGAGQPQHF.